The entry below describes one T cell receptor beta chain. The sample comes from a study of blood T cell repertoires in COVID-19. Study-wide context: Collection of acute and convalescent COVID-19 samples took place in the United States, Italy and Spain.

Germline values: CDR1 SGHTA, CDR2 FQGNSA. V gave up 5 bases and J gave up 6 bases, with 15 bases separating them. The CDR3 has 14 amino acids. The method was immunoSEQ multiplex PCR; TCRdb's version includes in-frame clones alone and lacks a portion of them. The table has 250,000 or so clones, about 87% seen once. V gene TRBV7-2 combines with J gene TRBJ2-3; no clear D. The sequence was collected from a woman aged 25 to 39 with COVID-19, enrolled during active disease. The material sequenced was peripheral blood. CDR3 nucleotides: TGTGCCAGCAGCCCCCCCATTAGTCTCGATACGCAGTATTTT. Its protein product is CASSPPISLDTQYF.